This T cell receptor (beta chain) was identified during a study of shared clonotypes between healthy human individuals. The authors' processing: There were no quality scores in the junction-only immunoSEQ sequences, so filtering differed. Sequenced by immunoSEQ multiplex PCR; TCRdb stores in-frame clones only, minus some. V, J and clone size reflect that table, while D and trimming were determined from the DNA. The data hold 450,000 to 500,000 clones, with around 80% observed a single time. Caucasian adults living in Nashville, Tennessee, provided all samples. With regard to this clone: Its antigen is not known.

Points from the study as a whole: Sampling covered nothing but blood. Tissue TCR repertoires likely differ from those found in blood.

The CDR3 totals 14 residues. Germline CDR1 is SNHLY and CDR2 is FYNNEI. V lost 4 bases and J 7 bases, leaving 14 bases between the germline ends. The genes are TRBV2 and TRBJ1-5, with D unclear. The TCR originated in a woman between 40 and 55 years old in good health. Some clones in this sample may be carry-over from other donors' samples. The material sequenced was PBMCs. CDR3 in amino acids: CASSVTMIGQPQHF. For the CDR3, the DNA is TGTGCCAGCAGTGTGACAATGATCGGACAGCCCCAGCATTTT.